This T cell receptor beta chain was captured in a study of cytomegalovirus exposure and HLA in healthy donors. This clone has more than one count but fewer than ten. The PCR was carried out with 60 Vbeta primers and 13 Jbeta primers. Clones were read by immunoSEQ multiplex PCR, and TCRdb kept only the in-frame ones, dropping some. The table includes more than 90,000 clones, about four fifths detected once. CDR3 length equals 18 residues. Looked up from germline, CDR1 is LGHNT and CDR2 is FRNRAP. V was trimmed by 0 bases and J by 5 bases, leaving 22 bases between them. Source material: PBMCs. This TCR derives from a woman in her 40s in good health and CMV-seronegative. The chain recombines TRBV12-5 with TRBJ1-2, with D perhaps TRBD1 (5 bases). The CDR3 region has the DNA TGTGCTAGTGGTTTGGTAGGAGGGAAAAGGGACGGGGAGTATGGCTACACCTTC. Its protein is CASGLVGGKRDGEYGYTF.